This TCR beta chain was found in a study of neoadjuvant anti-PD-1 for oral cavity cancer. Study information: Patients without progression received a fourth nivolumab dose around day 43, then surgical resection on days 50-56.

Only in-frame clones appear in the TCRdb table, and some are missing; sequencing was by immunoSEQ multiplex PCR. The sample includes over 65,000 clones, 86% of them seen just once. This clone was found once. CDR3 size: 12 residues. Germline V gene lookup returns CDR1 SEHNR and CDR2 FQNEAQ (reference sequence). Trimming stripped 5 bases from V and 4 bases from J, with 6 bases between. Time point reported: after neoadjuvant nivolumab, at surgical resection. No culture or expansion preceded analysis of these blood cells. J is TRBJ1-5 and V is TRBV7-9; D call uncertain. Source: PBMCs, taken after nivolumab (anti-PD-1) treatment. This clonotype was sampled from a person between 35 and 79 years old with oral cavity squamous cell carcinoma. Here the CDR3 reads CASSNINQPQHF. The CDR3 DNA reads TGTGCCAGCAGCAATATTAATCAGCCCCAGCATTTT.